Presented here are 18 T cell receptor beta chains from one specimen sequenced in a study of cytomegalovirus exposure and HLA in healthy donors. Generated by immunoSEQ multiplex PCR, the TCRdb table keeps only in-frame clones and is missing some. This table has about 360,000 clones, more than 80% appearing once. Sequenced: PBMCs. These receptor sequences come from a woman younger than 30 in good health and CMV-seronegative.

The CDR3 region is CASSERSRNTIYF. The CDR3 region has the DNA TGTGCCAGCAGTGAGAGGTCGAGAAACACCATATATTTT. This chain uses TRBV25-1 with TRBJ1-3; D is unclear. Germline CDR1 and CDR2: MGHDK and SYGVNS. The CDR3 has 13 residues. Deletions cut 3 bases from V and 5 bases from J, with 8 bases between.

This clone was counted between two and nine times. The gene calls are TRBV4-1 and TRBJ2-3; TRBD1 aligns across 8 bases. CDR3 length: 17 amino acids. The germline gives CDR1 MGHRA, CDR2 YSYEKL. The V segment lost 3 bases and the J segment 5 bases; nucleotides outside the gene matches: 13. The CDR3: CASSQGLGGQGQDTQYF. CDR3 nucleotides: TGCGCCAGCAGCCAGGGCCTTGGTGGACAGGGTCAAGATACGCAGTATTTT.

To note about this clone: Other DNA sequences in this specimen translate into the identical CDR3. The chain couples TRBV18 to TRBJ1-1; maybe TRBD1 (6 bases). The CDR3 runs 13 residues. Germline V gene data show CDR1 as KGHSH and CDR2 as LQKENI. The germline V and J ends were trimmed by 6 bases and 6 bases, with 14 bases remaining between them. CDR3 in DNA: TGTGCCAGCTCGCCGAGCGGGGGGCCTGAAGCTTTCTTT. Protein: CASSPSGGPEAFF.

The chain employs TRBV2 and TRBJ2-7; 7 positions agree with TRBD1. Germline V CDR1 and CDR2: SNHLY, FYNNEI. This CDR3 has 13 amino acids. V shed 10 bases, J shed 1 base, and the junction held 7 bases outside the gene matches. The CDR3 DNA sequence: TGTGCCATTAATCGGGACAGTTCCTACGAGCAGTACTTC. It codes for CAINRDSSYEQYF.

CDR3 sequence (DNA): TGTGGCAATGGGGGGGATGTCTATGGCTACACCTTC. As protein: CGNGGDVYGYTF. This chain joins TRBV6-5 and TRBJ1-2, with D perhaps matching TRBD1 (5 bases). This CDR3 has 12 amino acids. Germline V gene data show CDR1 as MNHEY and CDR2 as SVGAGI.

J is TRBJ1-4 and V is TRBV10-3; 8 bases match TRBD1. The ends lost 7 bases at V and 7 bases at J; junction bases unmatched: 8. The length of the CDR3 is 14 residues. Germline V lookup: CDR1 ENHRY, CDR2 SYGVKD. CDR3 in amino acids: CAIKAGGVREKLFF. In DNA form, the CDR3 reads TGTGCCATCAAGGCAGGGGGCGTACGTGAAAAACTGTTTTTT.

The rearrangement links TRBV5-1 to TRBJ2-1; TRBD2 might be the D (7 bases). Trimming took 4 bases from V and 4 from J, leaving 18 bases between them. The CDR3 loop spans 16 amino acids. Per the germline V gene, CDR1 is SGHRS and CDR2 is YFSETQ. As DNA, the CDR3 is TGCGCCAGCAGCCCGGGGGGCAGTAGTTTGTACAATGAGCAGTTCTTC. This translates into CASSPGGSSLYNEQFF.

V is TRBV7-9 and J is TRBJ2-5, with 7 nucleotides matching TRBD1. In germline, CDR1 is SEHNR, CDR2 FQNEAQ (reference sequence). Trimming removed 5 bases from V and 1 base from J; junction bases left unmatched: 7. The CDR3 consists of 15 residues. The CDR3 is CASSPVGQPQETQYF. As DNA, the CDR3 is TGTGCCAGCAGCCCGGTGGGACAGCCCCAAGAGACCCAGTACTTC.

The chain carries TRBV6-1 and TRBJ2-5, with D perhaps matching TRBD1 (6 bases). CDR3 length: 14 amino acids. CDR1 MNHNS and CDR2 SASEGT come from the germline V gene. The V end was cut by 4 bases, the J end by 2 bases, with 11 bases between. CDR3 in DNA: TGTGCCAGCAGTGCCTACAGGGAACAAGAGACCCAGTACTTC. Its protein product is CASSAYREQETQYF.

The V call is TRBV2, the J call TRBJ2-5; tentative D call: TRBD2 (5 bases). The CDR3 is 11 amino acids. Per germline, CDR1 SNHLY and CDR2 FYNNEI. V gave up 3 bases and J gave up 7 bases, with 6 bases separating them. The DNA of the CDR3 is TGTGCCAGCAGTGATCGGGGGACCCAGTACTTC. It encodes CASSDRGTQYF.

This clone was counted a few times. V usage is TRBV9 and J usage is TRBJ2-7, with 10 bases aligning to TRBD2. Trimming cost V 2 bases and J 0 bases; bases outside gene matches: 5. This CDR3 has 16 amino acids. CDR1 is SGDLS and CDR2 is YYNGEE in the germline V gene. CDR3 sequence reads: CASSVSGRFPSYEQYF. The CDR3 DNA reads as TGTGCCAGCAGCGTTAGCGGGAGGTTCCCCTCCTACGAGCAGTACTTC.

The V and J genes are TRBV30 and TRBJ2-3, with TRBD1 matching over 7 bases. The CDR3 spans 13 residues. J gave up 4 bases and V 5 bases, and 6 bases lay outside the gene matches. The germline V gene encodes CDR1 GTSNPN and CDR2 SVGIG (reference sequence). The CDR3 DNA follows: TGTGCCTGGCTGAGGGGGCCGGCAGATACGCAGTATTTT. It is translated as CAWLRGPADTQYF.

The genes are TRBV2 and TRBJ2-1; tentative D call: TRBD2 (8 bases). V dropped 1 base and J dropped 8 bases, with 15 bases sitting between them. The CDR3 spans 15 residues. Germline lookup yields CDR1 SNHLY and CDR2 FYNNEI. As DNA, the CDR3 is TGTGCCAGCAGTGAAGTGATAGCGGGGACAGATGAGCAGTTCTTC. This gives the protein CASSEVIAGTDEQFF.

The rearrangement joins TRBV27 to TRBJ2-1; D is unresolved. V gave up 7 bases and J gave up 4 bases, with 8 bases separating them. This CDR3 region has 12 residues. Germline V gene sequence: CDR1 MNHEY, CDR2 SMNVEV (reference sequence). The CDR3 loop is CASKTSYNEQFF. CDR3 nucleotide sequence: TGTGCCAGCAAAACGAGTTACAATGAGCAGTTCTTC.

The CDR3 coding sequence is TGCGCCAGCAGTCAGCGAGGGCGAGAGACCCAGTACTTC. Translation: CASSQRGRETQYF. The chain has TRBV23-1 and TRBJ2-5; D might be TRBD2 (5 bases). TRBV23-1 is annotated as an ORF whose role is uncertain. The V gene lost 3 bases and the J gene lost 4 bases, with 9 bases spanning the gap. The CDR3 is 13 amino acids.

The sample holds a few counts of this clone. The V gene is TRBV5-1, the J gene TRBJ2-4; weak D call: TRBD1 (6 bases). The CDR3 has 17 amino acids. Germline values: CDR1 SGHRS, CDR2 YFSETQ. V lost 3 bases and J 0 bases, leaving 16 bases between the germline ends. The CDR3 region is CASSWGPLGLAKNIQYF. CDR3 nucleotides: TGCGCCAGCAGCTGGGGGCCCTTGGGGCTAGCCAAAAACATTCAGTACTTC.

The genes are TRBV27 and TRBJ2-7; TRBD2 might be the D (5 bases). V was clipped by 0 bases and J by 7 bases, with 13 bases between them. Germline lookup yields CDR1 MNHEY and CDR2 SMNVEV (reference sequence). The length of the CDR3 is 14 residues. CDR3 in DNA: TGTGCCAGCAGTTTATCTGGAGTCCGAGGGGAGCAGTACTTC. Amino acid sequence: CASSLSGVRGEQYF.

This clone has just one count. This chain links TRBV5-1 with TRBJ1-3, with D perhaps matching TRBD1 (6 bases). The length of the CDR3 is 17 residues. CDR1 is SGHRS, CDR2 YFSETQ, per germline. The ends were cut back, 1 base at V and 0 bases at J, with 14 bases in the middle. CDR3: CASSLWPSGDSGNTIYF. The CDR3 nucleotides are TGCGCCAGCAGCTTGTGGCCCTCAGGGGACTCTGGAAACACCATATATTTT.